The clone carrying this TCR beta chain was seen more than once but under ten times. What it binds is unknown. From the 5' RACE reads, TCRdb called clonotypes with MiXCR, one entry per CDR3 protein. This table has about 150,000 distinct CDR3 sequences, roughly 6.2% appearing once. These data originate in a study of T cells after yellow fever vaccination. Study findings and constraints: When the response was secondary, it was weaker but reached its peak faster, day 5 versus 15.

Germline lookup yields CDR1 SQVTM and CDR2 ANQGSEA. The CDR3 loop spans 10 amino acids. The V end lost 7 bases, the J end lost 8 bases, and 11 bases lay between the germline ends. Sequences were derived from CD4+ T cells sorted from PBMCs, sampled on the day of the first yellow fever vaccination. The clonotype comes from a man between 18 and 29 years old who received the YFV17D yellow fever vaccine. The V gene is TRBV29-1, the J gene TRBJ1-2; no definite D call. The CDR3 DNA reads TGCAGCGCGGACCGAGCGGGCTACACCTTC. Translating gives CSADRAGYTF.